These 28 T cell receptor beta chains share one sample of origin, sequenced in a study of OX40 agonist ivuxolimab in advanced cancers. Libraries were made using the immunoSEQ multiplex PCR assay. TCRdb provides this immuneACCESS table in a form limited to in-frame rearrangements. Some clones are lacking; in checked studies, under half of them reflect an unresolved V gene, and why the rest are absent is not known. Recorded for this sample are about 53,000 clones; nearly 90% of them occurred a single time. The ten largest make up approximately 1.5% of the sample. Sequenced here: CD4+ or CD8+ T cells sorted from blood, sampled in a trial of the OX40 agonist ivuxolimab. The origin of the receptors is an adult with an advanced solid tumor such as melanoma, head and neck, liver or kidney cancer.

The V call is TRBV11-2, the J call TRBJ1-1; 8 nucleotides line up with TRBD1. The CDR3 is 19 residues long. The ends lost 4 bases at V and 4 bases at J; junction bases unmatched: 20. Germline CDR1 is SGHAT and CDR2 is FQNNGV. Here the CDR3 reads CASSSLRSGQGFRSTEAFF. The CDR3 DNA reads as TGTGCCAGCAGCTCCCTCAGGTCAGGACAGGGTTTTCGGAGCACTGAAGCTTTCTTT.

This clone was observed a few times. This chain connects TRBV11-2 to TRBJ2-7; D is undetermined. CDR3 length: 12 amino acids. Trimming left V 3 bases short and J 5 bases short, with 8 bases between. The germline CDR1 and CDR2 sequences are SGHAT and FQNNGV. Here the CDR3 reads CASSLTGHEQYF. Here the CDR3 DNA reads TGTGCCAGCAGCTTGACCGGGCACGAGCAGTACTTC.

The CDR3 bases are TGTGCCAGCAGTCTAGCGGGGGCGTCCTACGAGCAGTACTTC. Its translation: CASSLAGASYEQYF. The chain joins TRBV2 to TRBJ2-7; 10 bases are shared with TRBD2. There are 14 residues in the CDR3. J lost 1 base, V lost 5 bases, and 2 bases had no gene match. Germline CDR1 is SNHLY and CDR2 is FYNNEI. Variable domain in full (rest from reference TRBV2 and TRBJ2-7): EPEVTQTPSHQVTQMGQEVILRCVPISNHLYFYWYRQILGQKVEFLVSFYNNEISEKSEIFDDQFSVERPDGSNFTLKIRSTKLEDSAMYFCASSLAGASYEQYFGPGTRLTVT.

The chain carries TRBV27 and TRBJ1-5; D is unresolved. This CDR3 has 15 residues. CDR1 and CDR2 (germline): MNHEY, SMNVEV (reference sequence). V shed 3 bases and J shed 0 bases, with 9 bases lying between them. The CDR3 protein is CASSLGGYSNQPQHF. CDR3 sequence (DNA): TGTGCCAGCAGTTTGGGAGGGTATAGCAATCAGCCCCAGCATTTT.

This sequence joins TRBV27 and TRBJ1-6, with TRBD1 identical over 10 bases. Germline assignment: CDR1 MNHEY and CDR2 SMNVEV (reference sequence). This CDR3 has 15 residues. Trimming at V came to 4 bases and at J to 10 bases, leaving 7 bases not matched to a gene. The CDR3 region is CASSSPGQGTSPLHF. CDR3 DNA: TGTGCCAGCAGTTCTCCGGGACAGGGGACCTCACCCCTCCACTTT.

The gene calls are TRBV27 and TRBJ1-2; D possibly corresponds to TRBD1 (5 bases). Trimming cost V 7 bases and J 7 bases, with 13 bases left between them. The CDR3 covers 12 residues. Germline V gene data show CDR1 as MNHEY and CDR2 as SMNVEV (reference sequence). CDR3 bases: TGTGCCAGCAAGGAGGGGTTTGGTGGCTACACCTTC. Residues: CASKEGFGGYTF.

The rearrangement links TRBV5-1 to TRBJ2-2; 10 bases are shared with TRBD2. The CDR3 covers 17 residues. V shed 0 bases, J shed 0 bases, and the junction held 2 bases outside the gene matches. In germline, CDR1 is SGHRS, CDR2 YFSETQ. The CDR3 loop is CASSLASGGTNTGELFF. CDR3 nucleotide sequence: TGCGCCAGCAGCTTGGCTAGCGGGGGAACGAACACCGGGGAGCTGTTTTTT.

The V and J genes are TRBV6-6 and TRBJ1-5; maybe TRBD1 (5 bases). From germline, CDR1 is MNHNY and CDR2 SVGAGI (reference sequence). The V gene lost 5 bases and the J gene lost 6 bases, with 17 bases spanning the gap. This CDR3 is 15 amino acids long. CDR3 DNA: TGTGCCAGCAGTCCAACACCGGCCGGGGGTCAGCCCCAGCATTTT. Translated: CASSPTPAGGQPQHF.

This chain joins TRBV5-1 and TRBJ2-3; 10 bases map to TRBD1. The germline gives CDR1 SGHRS, CDR2 YFSETQ. Trimming removed 4 bases from V and 5 bases from J; junction bases left unmatched: 10. This CDR3 has 16 amino acids. The CDR3 coding sequence is TGCGCCAGCAGCCCAAAGGGACAGGGGCCGGGAGATACGCAGTATTTT. The encoded protein is CASSPKGQGPGDTQYF.

V is TRBV6-6 and J is TRBJ2-2, with D unresolved. V shed 8 bases and J shed 4 bases, with 8 bases lying between them. Germline CDR1 and CDR2: MNHNY and SVGAGI (reference sequence). There are 12 residues in the CDR3. The CDR3 nucleotides are TGTGCCAGCCAACCGAGCACCGGGGAGCTGTTTTTT. Translating it yields CASQPSTGELFF.

The rearrangement links TRBV6-6 to TRBJ1-3; tentative D call: TRBD1 (5 bases). CDR3 length: 15 residues. Germline CDR1 reads MNHNY; CDR2 reads SVGAGI (reference sequence). V was pared by 5 bases and J by 8 bases, with 19 bases between. Here the CDR3 reads CASSPRDAGRDTIYF. CDR3 nucleotides: TGTGCCAGCAGTCCCAGGGACGCCGGGAGAGACACCATATATTTT.

This clone was picked up one time. This chain uses TRBV7-2 with TRBJ1-5; no definite D call. CDR1 and CDR2 from the germline V gene are SGHTA and FQGNSA. This CDR3 is built from 13 residues. Trimming pared 2 bases from V and 2 bases from J, leaving 4 bases between. The CDR3 DNA reads TGTGCCAGCAGCTTACCGGGCAATCAGCCCCAGCATTTT. Its translation is CASSLPGNQPQHF.

The CDR3 DNA is TGTGCCAGCGGTAGGTCCGGGGCCAACGTCCTGACTTTC. Amino acid sequence: CASGRSGANVLTF. The chain uses TRBV6-5 and TRBJ2-6; D remains unclear. V was trimmed by 8 bases and J by 4 bases, leaving 9 bases between them. The germline V gene has CDR1 MNHEY and CDR2 SVGAGI. This CDR3 contains 13 residues.

V gene TRBV14 combines with J gene TRBJ1-2; no clear D. V lost 4 bases and J 5 bases, leaving 14 bases between the germline ends. The germline CDR1 and CDR2 sequences are SGHDN and FVKESK. CDR3 size: 14 residues. CDR3 sequence reads: CASSPRRNSYGYTF. The CDR3 bases are TGTGCCAGCAGCCCCCGACGGAATTCATATGGCTACACCTTC.

The rearrangement uses TRBV6-5 and TRBJ1-3; D is perhaps TRBD1 (5 bases). The CDR3 sequence is 15 residues long. The V end was cut by 5 bases, the J end by 2 bases, with 13 bases between. Germline CDR1 MNHEY, CDR2 SVGAGI. CDR3 region: CASSTTWGAGNTIYF. In DNA, the CDR3 is TGTGCCAGCAGTACAACTTGGGGGGCTGGAAACACCATATATTTT.

Note on this clone: Different DNA sequences within this sample yield the same CDR3. The gene calls are TRBV27 and TRBJ1-1, with 7 bases that match TRBD1. The CDR3 length is 15 residues. Trimming took 0 bases from V and 0 from J; bases not matched to a gene: 1. The germline V gene encodes CDR1 MNHEY and CDR2 SMNVEV (reference sequence). The CDR3 DNA sequence: TGTGCCAGCAGTTTATCGGGACAGCTGAACACTGAAGCTTTCTTT. It translates to CASSLSGQLNTEAFF.

V and J are TRBV7-8 and TRBJ2-3, with 8 bases lining up with TRBD2. The J segment lost 5 bases and the V segment lost 3 bases, leaving 10 bases of the junction unmatched. The germline gives CDR1 SGHVS, CDR2 FQNEAQ. This CDR3 has 16 residues. CDR3 residues: CASSFRAGGPGDTQYF. The CDR3 nucleotides are TGTGCCAGCAGCTTTAGGGCGGGGGGACCCGGAGATACGCAGTATTTT. Full variable domain (rest looked up from reference TRBV7-8 and TRBJ2-3): GAGVSQSPRYKVAKRGQDVALRCDPISGHVSLFWYQQALGQGPEFLTYFQNEAQLDKSGLPSDRFFAERPEGSVSTLKIQRTQQEDSAVYLCASSFRAGGPGDTQYFGPGTRLTVL.

The chain employs TRBV18 and TRBJ2-5; unclear D gene. The CDR3 extends over 14 amino acids. Germline V gene lookup returns CDR1 KGHSH and CDR2 LQKENI. Trimming took 0 bases from V and 1 from J, leaving 6 bases between them. The DNA of the CDR3 is TGTGCCAGCTCACCACCTTGGAGCCAAGAGACCCAGTACTTC. This encodes CASSPPWSQETQYF.

The CDR3: CASSPSRQTYEQYF. CDR3 DNA: TGTGCCAGCAGCCCTAGTCGACAAACCTACGAGCAGTACTTC. This chain uses TRBV7-8 with TRBJ2-7; D gene uncertain. Trimming pared 5 bases from V and 2 bases from J, leaving 13 bases between. Germline CDR1 SGHVS, CDR2 FQNEAQ. CDR3 length: 14 amino acids.

The V gene is TRBV21-1, the J gene TRBJ2-4; TRBD1, as called in the table, went unchecked against the DNA. TRBV21-1 is reported as a pseudogene. This CDR3 spans 15 amino acids. The CDR3 sequence is CASSGGRRAEAIQYF. The CDR3 region has the DNA TGTGCCAGCAGCGGGGGCAGGCGCGCAGAGGCCATTCAGTACTTC.

This sequence joins TRBV2 and TRBJ1-6; D is possibly TRBD1 (5 bases). The CDR3 is made up of 19 amino acids. V lost 3 bases and J lost 6, with 24 bases in between. CDR1 and CDR2 (germline): SNHLY, FYNNEI. CDR3: CASSDAYVGGVVGNSPLHF. For the CDR3, the DNA is TGTGCCAGCAGTGATGCATATGTTGGGGGAGTCGTGGGTAATTCACCCCTCCACTTT.

The chain employs TRBV4-1 and TRBJ1-1, with 8 bases matching TRBD1. Unmatched junction bases numbered 6, after V lost 2 bases and J lost 4 bases. Germline values: CDR1 MGHRA, CDR2 YSYEKL. This CDR3 spans 15 amino acids. CDR3 amino acids: CASSQRQGFGTEAFF. The CDR3, as DNA: TGCGCCAGCAGCCAACGACAGGGGTTCGGCACTGAAGCTTTCTTT.

V usage is TRBV7-2 and J usage is TRBJ2-7; D not certain. V was pared by 5 bases and J by 1 base, with 6 bases between. In germline, CDR1 is SGHTA, CDR2 FQGNSA. There are 12 residues in the CDR3. The DNA of the CDR3 is TGTGCCAGCAGCATTACTTCCTACGAGCAGTACTTC. Translating it yields CASSITSYEQYF. Drawing the rest from reference TRBV7-2 and TRBJ2-7, the complete variable domain is GAGVSQSPSNKVTEKGKDVELRCDPISGHTALYWYRQSLGQGLEFLIYFQGNSAPDKSGLPSDRFSAERTGGSVSTLTIQRTQQEDSAVYLCASSITSYEQYFGPGTRLTVT.

This clone was seen a handful of times. The rearrangement joins TRBV19 to TRBJ1-2; D gene unclear. Germline V CDR1 and CDR2: LNHDA, SQIVND (reference sequence). The CDR3 is made up of 14 amino acids. Trimming took off 4 bases at V and 6 bases at J, with 15 bases between the two ends. CDR3 amino acids: CASSNPGPGHGYTF. CDR3 DNA sequence: TGTGCCAGTAGTAACCCCGGGCCTGGCCATGGCTACACCTTC.

This clone appeared a single time. This chain uses TRBV14 with TRBJ1-2; the D is unclear. Germline V gene data show CDR1 as SGHDN and CDR2 as FVKESK. The CDR3 extends over 14 amino acids. V was pared by 0 bases and J by 8 bases, with 13 bases between. The CDR3 loop is CASSQDLIGRGYTF. DNA of the CDR3: TGTGCCAGCAGCCAAGATCTAATAGGGCGAGGCTACACCTTC.

This clone was found once. The chain joins TRBV7-9 to TRBJ2-5; D is perhaps TRBD2 (6 bases). This CDR3 is 15 amino acids long. Germline CDR1 reads SEHNR; CDR2 reads FQNEAQ (reference sequence). With 7 bases removed from V and 2 bases from J, the gap between germline ends came to 17 bases. The CDR3 loop is CASTRGTVDQETQYF. For the CDR3, the DNA is TGTGCCAGCACTCGGGGGACGGTGGATCAAGAGACCCAGTACTTC.

The chain joins TRBV27 to TRBJ2-7; possibly TRBD1 for D (6 bases). Trimming took 10 bases from V and 0 from J, leaving 16 bases between them. Germline values: CDR1 MNHEY, CDR2 SMNVEV (reference sequence). The CDR3 has 14 amino acids. The CDR3: CATGAQGPSYEQYF. For the CDR3, the DNA is TGTGCCACTGGGGCCCAGGGGCCCTCCTACGAGCAGTACTTC.

This chain connects TRBV7-3 to TRBJ2-2, with D perhaps matching TRBD1 (5 bases). Trimming pared 3 bases from V and 5 bases from J, leaving 13 bases between. Looked up from germline, CDR1 is SGHTA and CDR2 is FQGTGA. The CDR3 extends over 15 amino acids. CDR3 amino acids: CASSFRIDRTGELFF. The CDR3, as DNA: TGTGCCAGCAGCTTCCGTATCGACAGAACCGGGGAGCTGTTTTTT.